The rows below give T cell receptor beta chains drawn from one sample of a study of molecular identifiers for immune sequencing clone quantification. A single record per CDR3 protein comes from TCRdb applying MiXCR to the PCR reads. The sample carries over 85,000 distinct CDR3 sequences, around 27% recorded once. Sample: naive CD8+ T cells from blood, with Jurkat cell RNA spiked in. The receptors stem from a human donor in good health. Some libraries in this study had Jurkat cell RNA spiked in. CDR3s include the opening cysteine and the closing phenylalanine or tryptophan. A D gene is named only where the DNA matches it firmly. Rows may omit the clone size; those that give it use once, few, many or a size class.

CDR3 protein: CASSTSSTSYEQYF; CDR3 DNA: TGTGCCAGCAGCACGTCTAGCACCAGCTACGAGCAGTACTTC; D gene: .; clone size: few; J gene: TRBJ2-7; V gene: TRBV7-9
CDR3 protein: CASSLLDSYEQYF; CDR3 DNA: TGTGCCAGCAGTTTACTAGACTCCTACGAGCAGTACTTC; D gene: .; clone size: .; J gene: TRBJ2-7; V gene: TRBV12-3/TRBV12-4
CDR3 protein: CASRAWAADSPLHF; CDR3 DNA: TGTGCCAGCCGAGCTTGGGCAGCGGATTCACCCCTCCACTTT; D gene: .; clone size: .; J gene: TRBJ1-6; V gene: TRBV13
CDR3 protein: CASSQVPAVYQETQYF; CDR3 DNA: TGCGCCAGCAGCCAAGTGCCAGCGGTGTACCAAGAGACCCAGTACTTC; D gene: .; clone size: many; J gene: TRBJ2-5; V gene: TRBV4-1
CDR3 protein: CASSSGRGVYEQYF; CDR3 DNA: TGCGCCAGCAGCTCCGGCAGGGGAGTCTACGAGCAGTACTTC; D gene: .; clone size: many; J gene: TRBJ2-7; V gene: TRBV4-3
CDR3 protein: CATFDREANEQFF; CDR3 DNA: TGTGCCACCTTCGACAGGGAGGCCAATGAGCAGTTCTTC; D gene: .; clone size: few; J gene: TRBJ2-1; V gene: TRBV24-1
CDR3 protein: CVSSSGSYEQYF; CDR3 DNA: TGTGTCAGCAGTTCAGGGTCCTACGAGCAGTACTTC; D gene: .; clone size: few; J gene: TRBJ2-7; V gene: TRBV6-2/TRBV6-3
CDR3 protein: CSASPRAYSYEQYF; CDR3 DNA: TGCAGTGCTAGTCCCAGGGCGTACTCCTACGAGCAGTACTTC; D gene: .; clone size: many; J gene: TRBJ2-7; V gene: TRBV20-1
CDR3 protein: CASSLGAGAETQYF; CDR3 DNA: TGTGCCAGCAGCTTAGGCGCTGGGGCAGAGACCCAGTACTTC; D gene: .; clone size: many; J gene: TRBJ2-5; V gene: TRBV7-6
CDR3 protein: CASSNGLDIFSDVEKLFF; CDR3 DNA: TGTGCCAGCAGCAATGGACTTGACATATTTTCGGACGTCGAAAAACTGTTTTTT; D gene: .; clone size: .; J gene: TRBJ1-4; V gene: TRBV6-2/TRBV6-3
CDR3 protein: CAWSTGGDTEAFF; CDR3 DNA: TGTGCCTGGTCCACAGGGGGTGACACTGAAGCTTTCTTT; D gene: TRBD1; clone size: many; J gene: TRBJ1-1; V gene: TRBV30
CDR3 protein: CSVEDGNNEQFF; CDR3 DNA: TGCAGCGTTGAAGACGGCAACAATGAGCAGTTCTTC; D gene: .; clone size: .; J gene: TRBJ2-1; V gene: TRBV29-1
CDR3 protein: CSASGTGGSTDTQYF; CDR3 DNA: TGCAGTGCTAGCGGGACAGGGGGCAGCACAGATACGCAGTATTTT; D gene: TRBD1; clone size: .; J gene: TRBJ2-3; V gene: TRBV20-1
CDR3 protein: CASSQVKGTGSPLHF; CDR3 DNA: TGCGCCAGCAGCCAAGTAAAGGGGACGGGTTCACCCCTCCACTTT; D gene: .; clone size: few; J gene: TRBJ1-6; V gene: TRBV4-3
CDR3 protein: CASSLPGQGYEKLFF; CDR3 DNA: TGTGCCAGCAGCTTACCGGGACAGGGTTATGAAAAACTGTTTTTT; D gene: TRBD1; clone size: many; J gene: TRBJ1-4; V gene: TRBV7-8
CDR3 protein: CASSLGQGAEEQYF; CDR3 DNA: TGTGCCAGCAGCTTGGGACAGGGTGCGGAAGAGCAGTACTTC; D gene: TRBD1; clone size: many; J gene: TRBJ2-7; V gene: TRBV5-4
CDR3 protein: CASSARAPGQNMNTEAFF; CDR3 DNA: TGTGCCAGCAGCGCAAGAGCACCGGGACAGAACATGAACACTGAAGCTTTCTTT; D gene: TRBD1; clone size: many; J gene: TRBJ1-1; V gene: TRBV7-8
CDR3 protein: CVSSLMGLGQPQHF; CDR3 DNA: TGTGTCAGCAGTTTAATGGGGCTCGGTCAGCCCCAGCATTTT; D gene: .; clone size: .; J gene: TRBJ1-5; V gene: TRBV12-3/TRBV12-4
CDR3 protein: CASSQAVDYNEQFF; CDR3 DNA: TGCGCCAGCAGCCAAGCGGTGGACTACAATGAGCAGTTCTTC; D gene: .; clone size: .; J gene: TRBJ2-1; V gene: TRBV4-1
CDR3 protein: CASSAPGTGIPYEQYF; CDR3 DNA: TGTGCCAGCAGTGCCCCCGGGACAGGCATACCCTACGAGCAGTACTTC; D gene: TRBD1; clone size: many; J gene: TRBJ2-7; V gene: TRBV6-1
CDR3 protein: CATFLRDTQYF; CDR3 DNA: TGTGCCACCTTTCTACGCGACACGCAGTATTTT; D gene: .; clone size: many; J gene: TRBJ2-3; V gene: TRBV2
CDR3 protein: CASSQETGTSAYEQYF; CDR3 DNA: TGTGCCAGCAGCCAGGAAACCGGGACTAGCGCCTACGAGCAGTACTTC; D gene: TRBD2; clone size: .; J gene: TRBJ2-7; V gene: TRBV4-2
CDR3 protein: CSVETVYGYTF; CDR3 DNA: TGCAGCGTTGAGACAGTCTATGGCTACACCTTC; D gene: .; clone size: many; J gene: TRBJ1-2; V gene: TRBV29-1
CDR3 protein: CASSYSGGNQPQHF; CDR3 DNA: TGTGCCAGCAGTTACTCTGGGGGCAATCAGCCCCAGCATTTT; D gene: .; clone size: many; J gene: TRBJ1-5; V gene: TRBV6-2/TRBV6-3
CDR3 protein: CSALYGGGGPAYNEQFF; CDR3 DNA: TGCAGTGCACTCTATGGTGGTGGCGGGCCGGCGTACAATGAGCAGTTCTTC; D gene: .; clone size: .; J gene: TRBJ2-1; V gene: TRBV20-1
CDR3 protein: CASSLALAGETGELFF; CDR3 DNA: TGCGCCAGCAGCTTGGCCCTAGCGGGAGAGACCGGGGAGCTGTTTTTT; D gene: TRBD2; clone size: .; J gene: TRBJ2-2; V gene: TRBV5-1
CDR3 protein: CASRADQPGFGGDYEQYF; CDR3 DNA: TGTGCCAGCAGGGCCGACCAGCCCGGTTTCGGGGGGGACTACGAGCAGTACTTC; D gene: TRBD2; clone size: .; J gene: TRBJ2-7; V gene: TRBV6-6
CDR3 protein: CASKTGYEQYF; CDR3 DNA: TGCGCCAGCAAGACCGGTTACGAGCAGTACTTC; D gene: .; clone size: .; J gene: TRBJ2-7; V gene: TRBV10-2
CDR3 protein: CASSQVKSGGPDNEQFF; CDR3 DNA: TGTGCCAGCAGCCAAGTCAAAAGCGGGGGACCCGATAATGAGCAGTTCTTC; D gene: TRBD2; clone size: few; J gene: TRBJ2-1; V gene: TRBV27
CDR3 protein: CASSVGGAMTGELFF; CDR3 DNA: TGTGCCAGCAGCGTTGGGGGGGCCATGACCGGGGAGCTGTTTTTT; D gene: .; clone size: .; J gene: TRBJ2-2; V gene: TRBV9
CDR3 protein: CASSLGPGTGLNEQFF; CDR3 DNA: TGTGCCAGCAGCTTAGGTCCTGGGACAGGGTTGAATGAGCAGTTCTTC; D gene: TRBD1; clone size: few; J gene: TRBJ2-1; V gene: TRBV7-6
CDR3 protein: CASSQMASYEQYF; CDR3 DNA: TGCGCCAGCAGCCAAATGGCCTCCTACGAGCAGTACTTC; D gene: .; clone size: many; J gene: TRBJ2-7; V gene: TRBV4-3
CDR3 protein: CASSPRDGPSYGYTF; CDR3 DNA: TGTGCCAGCAGCCCACGCGACGGACCATCCTATGGCTACACCTTC; D gene: .; clone size: few; J gene: TRBJ1-2; V gene: TRBV12-3/TRBV12-4
CDR3 protein: CSVAGQTGYHF; CDR3 DNA: TGCAGCGTCGCGGGACAGACAGGCTACCACTTC; D gene: .; clone size: many; J gene: TRBJ2-7; V gene: TRBV29-1
CDR3 protein: CASSPGTSGGRIDTQYF; CDR3 DNA: TGTGCCAGCAGCCCAGGGACTAGCGGGGGGCGGATAGATACGCAGTATTTT; D gene: TRBD2; clone size: many; J gene: TRBJ2-3; V gene: TRBV5-6
CDR3 protein: CASSRDGINQPQHF; CDR3 DNA: TGTGCCAGCAGTCGGGACGGAATCAATCAGCCCCAGCATTTT; D gene: .; clone size: many; J gene: TRBJ1-5; V gene: TRBV12-3/TRBV12-4
CDR3 protein: CASSQDTTGTDTQYF; CDR3 DNA: TGCGCCAGCAGCCAAGATACGACAGGGACAGATACGCAGTATTTT; D gene: TRBD1; clone size: many; J gene: TRBJ2-3; V gene: TRBV4-3
CDR3 protein: CSVEDLRGTSGEDTQYF; CDR3 DNA: TGCAGCGTTGAAGATCTTCGAGGGACTAGCGGGGAGGATACGCAGTATTTT; D gene: TRBD2; clone size: many; J gene: TRBJ2-3; V gene: TRBV29-1
CDR3 protein: CASSFPGTDTQYF; CDR3 DNA: TGTGCCAGCAGTTTCCCCGGGACAGATACGCAGTATTTT; D gene: .; clone size: few; J gene: TRBJ2-3; V gene: TRBV12-3/TRBV12-4
CDR3 protein: CASSKQGANEQYF; CDR3 DNA: TGTGCCAGCAGTAAACAGGGGGCTAACGAGCAGTACTTC; D gene: TRBD1; clone size: few; J gene: TRBJ2-7; V gene: TRBV27
CDR3 protein: CATGARANTGELFF; CDR3 DNA: TGTGCCACCGGTGCAAGAGCGAACACCGGGGAGCTGTTTTTT; D gene: .; clone size: .; J gene: TRBJ2-2; V gene: TRBV24-1
CDR3 protein: CACSVSNSGANVLTF; CDR3 DNA: TGTGCCTGCAGCGTTAGTAACTCTGGGGCCAACGTCCTGACTTTC; D gene: .; clone size: .; J gene: TRBJ2-6; V gene: TRBV9
CDR3 protein: CAWSEQTSGTYNEQFF; CDR3 DNA: TGTGCCTGGAGTGAACAGACTAGCGGTACCTACAATGAGCAGTTCTTC; D gene: TRBD2; clone size: few; J gene: TRBJ2-1; V gene: TRBV30
CDR3 protein: CASRWGTQNEQFF; CDR3 DNA: TGTGCCAGCAGATGGGGGACACAAAATGAGCAGTTCTTC; D gene: .; clone size: many; J gene: TRBJ2-1; V gene: TRBV5-4
CDR3 protein: CASSLDWAEGQPQHF; CDR3 DNA: TGCGCCAGCAGCCTAGATTGGGCCGAGGGACAGCCCCAGCATTTT; D gene: .; clone size: .; J gene: TRBJ1-5; V gene: TRBV4-3